One sample yielded the 31 T cell receptor beta chains listed below, sequenced in a study of T-cell reconstitution after alpha-beta-depleted transplantation in children. Using unique molecular identifiers, the investigators prepared the TCRbeta library. MiXCR was run by TCRdb on the PCR reads, yielding one entry per CDR3 protein. The sample comprises 400,000 to 500,000 distinct CDR3 sequences, 11% of which are singletons, and about 5% rests with the top ten. The sequencing here drew on PBMCs from the stem cell graft donor, taken from the stem cell graft. The receptors shown here come from a human donor who donated a stem cell graft to a child with acute myeloid leukemia.

The chain is built from TRBV3-1 and TRBJ2-1, with TRBD1 identical over 10 bases. Germline V gene sequence: CDR1 LGHDT, CDR2 YNNKEL (reference sequence). V lost 4 bases to trimming and J lost 7 bases; unmatched junction nucleotides: 7. CDR3 length: 15 residues. CDR3 loop: CASSRGQGVGNEQFF. The CDR3 region has the DNA TGTGCCAGCAGCCGAGGACAGGGGGTGGGGAATGAGCAGTTCTTC.

The rearrangement links TRBV5-6 to TRBJ2-1; D call uncertain. V shed 1 base and J shed 5 bases, with 7 bases lying between them. Looked up from germline, CDR1 is SGHDT and CDR2 is YYEEEE. This CDR3 comprises 13 residues. The CDR3: CASSLPRHNEQFF. The CDR3 region has the DNA TGTGCCAGCAGCTTGCCCAGGCACAATGAGCAGTTCTTC.

The chain uses TRBV6-4 and TRBJ2-1, with D possibly matching TRBD1 (5 bases). Trimming took 6 bases from V and 4 from J, leaving 13 bases between them. This CDR3 region has 14 residues. CDR1 and CDR2 from the germline V gene are MRHNA and SNTAGT. CDR3 residues: CASSRESGYNEQFF. The CDR3 DNA reads as TGTGCCAGCAGCAGGGAAAGTGGGTACAATGAGCAGTTCTTC.

In its sample, this clonotype was seen a few times. This chain links TRBV2 with TRBJ2-5; no clear D. V shed 3 bases and J shed 0 bases, with 2 bases lying between them. This CDR3 has 12 residues. The germline V gene encodes CDR1 SNHLY and CDR2 FYNNEI. This CDR3 is CASSDNQETQYF. The CDR3 DNA reads TGTGCCAGCAGTGACAACCAAGAGACCCAGTACTTC.

This clonotype was observed a handful of times. The genes are TRBV12-3 or TRBV12-4 and TRBJ2-7; the D is unclear. The V and J ends lost 3 bases and 6 bases respectively, with 18 bases between them. The CDR3 loop spans 15 amino acids. The CDR3 reads CASSFGVDLPSEQYF. The DNA for the CDR3 is TGTGCCAGCAGTTTCGGAGTGGACCTGCCAAGCGAGCAGTACTTC.

The chain recombines TRBV10-3 with TRBJ2-2, with no clear D. Germline values: CDR1 ENHRY, CDR2 SYGVKD. There are 12 residues in the CDR3. V was clipped by 5 bases and J by 5 bases, with 6 bases between them. CDR3: CAISSNTGELFF. The CDR3, as DNA: TGTGCCATCAGTTCAAATACCGGGGAGCTGTTTTTT.

This chain joins TRBV7-2 and TRBJ2-1; D is perhaps TRBD1 or TRBD2 (6 bases each). CDR3 length: 16 amino acids. V lost 6 bases and J 3 bases, leaving 18 bases between the germline ends. The germline V gene encodes CDR1 SGHTA and CDR2 FQGNSA. The CDR3 region has the DNA TGTGCCAGCAGTTTACGGACGGGGGCTAACTACAATGAGCAGTTCTTC. This translates into CASSLRTGANYNEQFF.

This clonotype has just a few counts. The chain uses TRBV7-2 and TRBJ2-5, with 10 bases fitting TRBD2. The V and J ends lost 5 bases and 4 bases, in that order; junction bases with no gene match: 4. The length of the CDR3 is 14 residues. Per the germline V gene, CDR1 is SGHTA and CDR2 is FQGNSA. The CDR3 nucleotides read TGTGCCAGCAGCGATAGCGGGAGGTCAGAGACCCAGTACTTC. This sequence encodes CASSDSGRSETQYF.

This clonotype was observed at least ten times. The chain recombines TRBV5-1 with TRBJ1-1; D unresolved. Germline CDR1 is SGHRS and CDR2 is YFSETQ. V lost 4 bases, J lost 0 bases, and 7 bases lay in between. The CDR3 is made up of 13 amino acids. CDR3 loop: CASSPYLNTEAFF. CDR3 DNA sequence: TGCGCCAGCAGCCCCTACTTGAACACTGAAGCTTTCTTT.

The table lists this clonotype with a few counts. The chain links TRBV12-3 or TRBV12-4 to TRBJ1-2; TRBD1 agrees at 9 bases. The CDR3 is made up of 14 amino acids. The V gene end was trimmed by 5 bases and the J gene end by 4 bases; junction bases not matched to a gene: 5. CDR3: CASSPLTGGYGYTF. The CDR3 bases are TGTGCCAGCAGTCCTTTGACAGGGGGCTATGGCTACACCTTC.

This clonotype was found many times. The genes are TRBV7-9 and TRBJ1-2, with D hard to call. Between the trimmed V and J ends, which lost 5 bases and 6 bases, there was a span of 16 bases. The germline gives CDR1 SEHNR, CDR2 FQNEAQ (reference sequence). The CDR3 extends over 14 amino acids. The CDR3 protein is CASSLNPMVNGYTF. Written as DNA, the CDR3 is TGTGCCAGCAGCCTTAATCCGATGGTGAATGGCTACACCTTC. Supplemented by reference TRBV7-9 and TRBJ1-2, the full variable domain reads DTGVSQNPRHKITKRGQNVTFRCDPISEHNRLYWYRQTLGQGPEFLTYFQNEAQLEKSRLLSDRFSAERPKGSFSTLEIQRTEQGDSAMYLCASSLNPMVNGYTFGSGTRLTVV.

The chain couples TRBV28 to TRBJ2-2, with 7 bases that match TRBD2. V was clipped by 5 bases and J by 2 bases; unmatched bases: 11. CDR1 is MDHEN, CDR2 SYDVKM, per germline. The CDR3 is made up of 17 amino acids. CDR3 coding DNA: TGTGCCAGCAGTCGAATAGGGCTAGCGGCTAACACCGGGGAGCTGTTTTTT. Its protein product is CASSRIGLAANTGELFF.

This chain joins TRBV5-1 and TRBJ2-7; tentative D call: TRBD1 (5 bases). The CDR3 is 14 residues long. From germline, CDR1 is SGHRS and CDR2 YFSETQ. V lost 0 bases and J 3 bases, leaving 10 bases between the germline ends. The CDR3, as DNA: TGCGCCAGCAGCTTGGAGGCAGGGTTCTACGAGCAGTACTTC. Its protein product is CASSLEAGFYEQYF.

In this sample, this clonotype turned up a few times. The rearrangement joins TRBV12-3 or TRBV12-4 to TRBJ1-5; TRBD1 matches at 10 bases. V shed 6 bases and J 6 bases; nucleotides not matched to a gene: 5. The CDR3 is 14 residues long. The CDR3 here is CASRSGTGAQPQHF. CDR3 nucleotide sequence: TGTGCCAGCAGATCCGGGACAGGGGCTCAGCCCCAGCATTTT.

V is TRBV21-1 and J is TRBJ2-1; the table's TRBD1 call for D was not verified on the DNA. TRBV21-1 is termed a pseudogene. This CDR3 is 12 amino acids long. CDR3 amino acids: CASSTEGTEQFF. The CDR3 DNA sequence: TGTGCCAGCAGCACCGAGGGGACTGAGCAGTTCTTC.

This clonotype appeared a few times. The V gene is TRBV20-1, the J gene TRBJ2-7; perhaps TRBD2 as D (6 bases). CDR1 and CDR2 from the germline V gene are DFQATT and SNEGSKA (reference sequence). Between the trimmed V and J ends, which lost 0 bases and 5 bases, there was a span of 8 bases. This CDR3 is 12 amino acids long. The CDR3 loop is CSAREGGNEQYF. In DNA, the CDR3 is TGCAGTGCTAGAGAGGGGGGAAACGAGCAGTACTTC.

The V gene is TRBV11-2, the J gene TRBJ2-3; weak D call: TRBD2 (6 bases). Germline values: CDR1 SGHAT, CDR2 FQNNGV. CDR3 length: 16 residues. V shed 1 base and J shed 0 bases, with 11 bases lying between them. CDR3 DNA sequence: TGTGCCAGCAGCTTAGGCCCAGGGACTAGCACAGATACGCAGTATTTT. This sequence encodes CASSLGPGTSTDTQYF.

The chain couples TRBV4-1 to TRBJ1-6; D is perhaps TRBD1 (5 bases). Germline V gene data show CDR1 as MGHRA and CDR2 as YSYEKL. Trimming cost V 1 base and J 8 bases, with 21 bases left between them. The CDR3 is 18 amino acids. The CDR3 sequence is CASSQASLAERGHSPLHF. CDR3 coding DNA: TGCGCCAGCAGCCAAGCGAGCTTGGCTGAGAGGGGACATTCACCCCTCCACTTT.

The chain joins TRBV10-1 to TRBJ1-5; the D is unclear. The CDR3 sequence is 13 residues long. The germline V and J ends were trimmed by 6 bases and 6 bases, with 12 bases remaining between them. In germline, CDR1 is WNHNN, CDR2 SYGVQD (reference sequence). This CDR3 is CASSRLSRQPQHF. The DNA of the CDR3 is TGCGCCAGCAGCCGTCTATCTCGTCAGCCCCAGCATTTT.

This clonotype was detected ten times or more. The V gene is TRBV20-1, the J gene TRBJ1-1, with a possible D match to TRBD1 (5 bases). The V end lost 5 bases, the J end lost 0 bases, and 16 bases lay between the germline ends. The CDR3 covers 15 residues. The germline V gene encodes CDR1 DFQATT and CDR2 SNEGSKA (reference sequence). The CDR3 here is CSAPRAGDLNTEAFF. The CDR3 DNA reads as TGCAGTGCTCCCAGGGCGGGAGACCTGAACACTGAAGCTTTCTTT.

This chain joins TRBV20-1 and TRBJ2-3; 11 bases match TRBD2. CDR1 DFQATT and CDR2 SNEGSKA come from the germline V gene (reference sequence). This CDR3 has 15 amino acids. The junction had 4 bases not matched to a gene; V was cut back by 4 bases and J by 1 base. In DNA form, the CDR3 reads TGCAGTGCTATTAGACTAGCGGGGCGCACAGATACGCAGTATTTT. Translation: CSAIRLAGRTDTQYF.

CDR3 sequence (DNA): TGTGCCAGCAGCTTAAGACAGGGGGCGGGTCAGCCCCAGCATTTT. Translating it yields CASSLRQGAGQPQHF. The V call is TRBV7-2, the J call TRBJ1-5, with 10 bases lining up with TRBD1. CDR3 length: 15 residues. Germline V gene lookup returns CDR1 SGHTA and CDR2 FQGNSA. J lost 6 bases, V lost 2 bases, and 4 bases had no gene match.

This clonotype was recorded many times. The chain recombines TRBV5-5 with TRBJ1-2; D gene uncertain. From germline, CDR1 is SGHKS and CDR2 YYEKEE (reference sequence). The CDR3 has 14 residues. V was trimmed by 0 bases and J by 3 bases, leaving 9 bases between them. The CDR3 DNA reads as TGTGCCAGCAGCTTGGCCGGCCCCGACTATGGCTACACCTTC. This sequence encodes CASSLAGPDYGYTF. Full variable domain (remainder filled in from reference TRBV5-5 and TRBJ1-2): DAGVTQSPTHLIKTRGQQVTLRCSPISGHKSVSWYQQVLGQGPQFIFQYYEKEERGRGNFPDRFSARQFPNYSSELNVNALLLGDSALYLCASSLAGPDYGYTFGSGTRLTVV.

This sequence joins TRBV6-2 or TRBV6-3 and TRBJ2-7; D is possibly TRBD1 (6 bases). The CDR3 is made up of 13 amino acids. Trimming cost V 5 bases and J 2 bases, with 10 bases left between them. Germline CDR1 reads MNHEY; CDR2 reads SVGEGT. This chain's CDR3 is CASSATGTYEQYF. CDR3 DNA: TGTGCCAGCAGTGCCACAGGGACCTACGAGCAGTACTTC.

This clonotype was picked up one time. This chain links TRBV20-1 with TRBJ2-6, with a possible D match to TRBD1 (6 bases). The V end was cut by 3 bases, the J end by 4 bases, with 10 bases between. Germline V CDR1 and CDR2: DFQATT, SNEGSKA (reference sequence). CDR3 length: 14 amino acids. CDR3 in DNA: TGCAGTGCTAGCAGGGGAAGCGGGGCCAACGTCCTGACTTTC. Encoded protein: CSASRGSGANVLTF.

This clonotype was counted ten times or more. This rearrangement joins TRBV29-1 to TRBJ1-1; D call uncertain. Germline lookup yields CDR1 SQVTM and CDR2 ANQGSEA. CDR3 length: 13 amino acids. The ends were cut back, 2 bases at V and 0 bases at J, with 7 bases in the middle. The CDR3 region is CSVESGMNTEAFF. The CDR3 DNA is TGCAGCGTTGAATCAGGAATGAACACTGAAGCTTTCTTT. Full variable domain (missing parts from reference TRBV29-1 and TRBJ1-1): SAVISQKPSRDICQRGTSLTIQCQVDSQVTMMFWYRQQPGQSLTLIATANQGSEATYESGFVIDKFPISRPNLTFSTLTVSNMSPEDSSIYLCSVESGMNTEAFFGQGTRLTVV.

The sample holds many counts of this clonotype. This rearrangement joins TRBV6-5 to TRBJ1-5, with a tentative D call TRBD1 (6 bases). The CDR3 loop spans 12 amino acids. Germline V gene data show CDR1 as MNHEY and CDR2 as SVGAGI. V lost 10 bases and J lost 6, with 13 bases in between. Here the CDR3 reads CATGGPPQPQHF. For the CDR3, the DNA is TGTGCCACGGGGGGGCCTCCTCAGCCCCAGCATTTT.

Ten or more counts support this clonotype. The chain is built from TRBV20-1 and TRBJ2-1, with D perhaps matching TRBD2 (6 bases). The CDR3 loop spans 15 amino acids. The ends were cut back, 3 bases at V and 4 bases at J, with 16 bases in the middle. Germline V gives CDR1 DFQATT, CDR2 SNEGSKA (reference sequence). The CDR3 nucleotides are TGCAGTGCTAGGGGTGCGGGGCCCTTTTACAATGAGCAGTTCTTC. It codes for CSARGAGPFYNEQFF.

This chain links TRBV10-2 with TRBJ2-2, with a weak D call TRBD2 (6 bases). Germline CDR1 is WSHSY and CDR2 is SAAADI. Trimming pared 6 bases from V and 0 bases from J, leaving 11 bases between. The CDR3 runs 15 residues. The CDR3 DNA sequence: TGCGCCAGCAGCGCCCCGGGGGCGAACACCGGGGAGCTGTTTTTT. This encodes CASSAPGANTGELFF.

The rearrangement joins TRBV27 to TRBJ2-7, with 10 nucleotides matching TRBD1. This CDR3 contains 14 residues. Germline V gene data show CDR1 as MNHEY and CDR2 as SMNVEV (reference sequence). The ends lost 4 bases at V and 5 bases at J; junction bases unmatched: 5. DNA for the CDR3: TGTGCCAGCAGTTCGGGACAGGGGATCCACGAGCAGTACTTC. It translates to CASSSGQGIHEQYF.

This clonotype was picked up many times. The V and J genes are TRBV7-2 and TRBJ1-3, with 7 positions matching TRBD1. The CDR3 covers 16 residues. Germline CDR1 and CDR2: SGHTA and FQGNSA. With V trimmed by 1 base and J by 4 bases, 7 bases remained unmatched. The CDR3 sequence is CASSLVPTGNGNTIYF. CDR3 coding DNA: TGTGCCAGCAGCTTAGTACCGACAGGGAACGGAAACACCATATATTTT.